The rows below give T cell receptor beta chains drawn from one sample of a study of ipilimumab plus nivolumab after autologous stem cell transplantation. Sequenced by immunoSEQ multiplex PCR; TCRdb stores in-frame clones only, minus some. Of around 13,000 clones in the sample, around 73% are singletons; the top ten hold about a sixth. The material was PBMCs, obtained in a trial of ipilimumab plus nivolumab as post-transplant consolidation. The receptor source for this set is a male donor with diffuse large B-cell lymphoma. CDR3s include the opening cysteine and the closing phenylalanine or tryptophan.

V: TRBV7-3
J: TRBJ2-2
CDR3: CASSLMSSENTGELFF

V: TRBV27
J: TRBJ1-5
CDR3: CASSFGGNQPQHF

V: TRBV2
J: TRBJ1-4
CDR3: CASSEVPGGLGKLFF

V: TRBV6-5
J: TRBJ2-5
CDR3: CASRTTSSGTQYF

V: TRBV5-1
J: TRBJ1-2
CDR3: CASSLGQGDYGYTF

V: TRBV6-5
J: TRBJ2-7
CDR3: CASSYRFQGAYEQYF

V: TRBV29-1
J: TRBJ2-5
CDR3: CSDGREPQYF

V: TRBV9
J: TRBJ2-1
CDR3: CASSVASSYNEQFF

V: TRBV18
J: TRBJ2-3
CDR3: CASSKALTGPDTQYF

V: TRBV5-1
J: TRBJ1-2
CDR3: CASSLDEGYTF

V: TRBV19
J: TRBJ1-2
CDR3: CASSISRNLNYGYTF

V: TRBV9
J: TRBJ2-2
CDR3: CASSVVAQTNTGELFF

V: TRBV27
J: TRBJ2-7
CDR3: CASSQEGGGSYEQYF

V: TRBV11-3
J: TRBJ2-7
CDR3: CASSIRTGDPLYEQYF

V: TRBV2
J: TRBJ2-1
CDR3: CASSGGRSGGEQFF

V: TRBV10-3
J: TRBJ2-3
CDR3: CAISGDRGTQYF

V: TRBV6-1
J: TRBJ2-7
CDR3: CASSEAMRNAYEQYF

V: TRBV7-8
J: TRBJ1-4
CDR3: CASSRQGAATNEKLFF

V: TRBV7-6
J: TRBJ2-1
CDR3: CASSPLAGNNEQFF

V: TRBV5-6
J: TRBJ1-1
CDR3: CASSIYRDGGTEAFF

V: TRBV19
J: TRBJ1-3
CDR3: CASSIGAVRGNTIYF

V: TRBV11-2
J: TRBJ2-1
CDR3: CASSFLGPEGEQFF

V: TRBV5-3
J: TRBJ1-1
CDR3: CASSTRGLDTEAFF

V: TRBV7-9
J: TRBJ2-2
CDR3: CASSPITGGPTGELFF

V: TRBV11-3
J: TRBJ2-5
CDR3: CASSPGLAGETQYF

V: TRBV5-1
J: TRBJ2-7
CDR3: CASSFSNSYEQYF